This entry is about one T cell receptor (beta chain). Antigen specificity is unknown. This record belongs to a study of T cell responses to AZD1222 COVID-19 vaccine. Whole-study findings and limits: After the peak T cell response, and only then, were repertoires sampled.

The CDR3 extends over 14 amino acids. CDR1 is MNHEY, CDR2 SVGAGI, per germline. V was clipped by 5 bases and J by 0 bases, with 8 bases between them. Using immunoSEQ multiplex PCR, the repertoire was profiled, and TCRdb retains in-frame clones only, with some absent. The sample contains more than 140,000 clones, 90% to 95% of which appear only once. The sequencing used peripheral blood, collected on day 0 of AZD1222 vaccination. This TCR was recovered from an adult in good health. This chain uses TRBV6-5 with TRBJ1-5; D uncertain. CDR3 in amino acids: CASSRDNSNQPQHF. The CDR3 DNA is TGTGCCAGCAGTAGGGATAATAGCAATCAGCCCCAGCATTTT.